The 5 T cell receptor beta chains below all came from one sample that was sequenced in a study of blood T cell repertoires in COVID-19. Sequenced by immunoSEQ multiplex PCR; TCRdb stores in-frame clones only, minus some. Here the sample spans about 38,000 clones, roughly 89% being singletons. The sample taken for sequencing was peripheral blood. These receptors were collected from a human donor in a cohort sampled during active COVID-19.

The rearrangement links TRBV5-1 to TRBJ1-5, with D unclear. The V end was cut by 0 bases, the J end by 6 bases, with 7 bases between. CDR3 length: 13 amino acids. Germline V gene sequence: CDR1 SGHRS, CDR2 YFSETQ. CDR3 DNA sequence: TGCGCCAGCAGCTTGGCCGGTTCTCAGCCCCAGCATTTT. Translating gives CASSLAGSQPQHF. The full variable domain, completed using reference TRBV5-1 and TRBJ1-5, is KAGVTQTPRYLIKTRGQQVTLSCSPISGHRSVSWYQQTPGQGLQFLFEYFSETQRNKGNFPGRFSGRQFSNSRSEMNVSTLELGDSALYLCASSLAGSQPQHFGDGTRLSIL.

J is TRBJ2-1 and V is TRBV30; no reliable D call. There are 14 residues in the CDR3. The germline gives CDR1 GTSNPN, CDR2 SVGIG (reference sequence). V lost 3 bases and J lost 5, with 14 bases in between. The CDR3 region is CAWRAGQPNNEQFF. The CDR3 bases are TGTGCCTGGAGGGCTGGGCAGCCCAACAATGAGCAGTTCTTC.

The CDR3 nucleotides are TGTGCCAGCAGTTCCCAGCGGGAGCTTAGCGAGCAGTACTTC. Translated, it gives CASSSQRELSEQYF. The J gene is TRBJ2-7, the V gene TRBV6-2 or TRBV6-3, with 8 bases matching TRBD2. The germline CDR1 and CDR2 sequences are MNHEY and SVGEGT. V dropped 4 bases and J dropped 6; count of bases not matched to a gene: 8. This CDR3 has 14 amino acids.

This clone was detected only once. The CDR3 DNA sequence: TGTGCCAGCAGCTTAGCCGGGACAGGGGGCGCGGAAGGAAACACCATATATTTT. Translating it yields CASSLAGTGGAEGNTIYF. The chain employs TRBV7-2 and TRBJ1-3, with 12 bases lining up with TRBD1. V lost 0 bases, J lost 4 bases, and 7 bases stayed unmatched. Looked up from germline, CDR1 is SGHTA and CDR2 is FQGNSA. The CDR3 is 18 residues long. The whole variable domain, filled in from reference TRBV7-2 and TRBJ1-3, reads GAGVSQSPSNKVTEKGKDVELRCDPISGHTALYWYRQSLGQGLEFLIYFQGNSAPDKSGLPSDRFSAERTGGSVSTLTIQRTQQEDSAVYLCASSLAGTGGAEGNTIYFGEGSWLTVV.

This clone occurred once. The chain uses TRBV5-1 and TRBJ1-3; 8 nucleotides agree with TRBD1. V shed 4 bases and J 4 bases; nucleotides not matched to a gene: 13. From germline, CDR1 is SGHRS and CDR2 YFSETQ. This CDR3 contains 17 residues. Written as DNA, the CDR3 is TGCGCCAGCAGCCCGGCCAGGGGGCCAACGGGAGGAAACACCATATATTTT. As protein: CASSPARGPTGGNTIYF.